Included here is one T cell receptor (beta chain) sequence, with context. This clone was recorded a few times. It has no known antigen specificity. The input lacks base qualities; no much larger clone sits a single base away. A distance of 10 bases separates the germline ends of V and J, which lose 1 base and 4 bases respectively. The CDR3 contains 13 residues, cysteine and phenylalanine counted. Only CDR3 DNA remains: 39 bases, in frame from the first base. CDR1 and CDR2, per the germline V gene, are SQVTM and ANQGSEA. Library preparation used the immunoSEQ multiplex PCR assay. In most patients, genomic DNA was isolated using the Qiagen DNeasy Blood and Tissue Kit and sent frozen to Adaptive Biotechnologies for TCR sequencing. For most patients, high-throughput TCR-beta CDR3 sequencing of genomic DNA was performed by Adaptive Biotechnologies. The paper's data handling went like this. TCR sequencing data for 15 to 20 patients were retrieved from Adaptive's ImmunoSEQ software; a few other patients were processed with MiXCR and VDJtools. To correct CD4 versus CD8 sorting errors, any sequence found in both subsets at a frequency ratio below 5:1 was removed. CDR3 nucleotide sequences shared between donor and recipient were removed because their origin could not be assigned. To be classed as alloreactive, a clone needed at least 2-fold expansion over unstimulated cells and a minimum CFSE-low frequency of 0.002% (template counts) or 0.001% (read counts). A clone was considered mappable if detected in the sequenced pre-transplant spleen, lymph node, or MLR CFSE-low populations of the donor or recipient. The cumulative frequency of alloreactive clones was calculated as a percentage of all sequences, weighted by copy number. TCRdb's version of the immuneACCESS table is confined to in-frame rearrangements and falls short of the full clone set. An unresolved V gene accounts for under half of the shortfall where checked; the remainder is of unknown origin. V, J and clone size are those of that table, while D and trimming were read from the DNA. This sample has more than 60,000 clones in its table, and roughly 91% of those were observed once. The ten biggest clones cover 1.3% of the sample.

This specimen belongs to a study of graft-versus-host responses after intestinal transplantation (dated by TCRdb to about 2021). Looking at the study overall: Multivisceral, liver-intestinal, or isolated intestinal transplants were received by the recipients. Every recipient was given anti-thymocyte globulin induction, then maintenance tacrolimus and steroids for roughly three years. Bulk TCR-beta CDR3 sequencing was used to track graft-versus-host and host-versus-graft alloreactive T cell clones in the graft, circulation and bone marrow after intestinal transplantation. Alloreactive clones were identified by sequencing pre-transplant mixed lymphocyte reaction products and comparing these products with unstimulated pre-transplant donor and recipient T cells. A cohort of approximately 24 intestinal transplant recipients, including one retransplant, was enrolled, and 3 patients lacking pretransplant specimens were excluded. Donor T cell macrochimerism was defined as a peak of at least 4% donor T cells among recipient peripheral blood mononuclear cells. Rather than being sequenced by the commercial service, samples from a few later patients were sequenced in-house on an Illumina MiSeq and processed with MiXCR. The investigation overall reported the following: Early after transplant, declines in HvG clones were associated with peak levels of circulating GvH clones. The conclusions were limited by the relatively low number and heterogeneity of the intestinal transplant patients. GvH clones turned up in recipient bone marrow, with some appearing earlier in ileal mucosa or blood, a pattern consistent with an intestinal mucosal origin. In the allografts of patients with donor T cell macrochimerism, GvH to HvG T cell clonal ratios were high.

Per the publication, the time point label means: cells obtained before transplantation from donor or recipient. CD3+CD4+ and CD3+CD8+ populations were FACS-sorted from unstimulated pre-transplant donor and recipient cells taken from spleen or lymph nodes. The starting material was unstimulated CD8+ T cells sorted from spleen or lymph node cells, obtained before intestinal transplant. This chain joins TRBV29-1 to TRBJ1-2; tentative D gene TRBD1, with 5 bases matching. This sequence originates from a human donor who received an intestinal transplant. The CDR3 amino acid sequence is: CSVEAWRGYGYTF. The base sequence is TGCAGCGTTGAAGCCTGGAGGGGCTATGGCTACACCTTC.